This T cell receptor beta chain was recorded in a study of T cell changes during pregnancy in multiple sclerosis. Libraries were prepared by immunoSEQ multiplex PCR; TCRdb keeps only in-frame clonotypes and omits some of them. The sample consists of 35,000 or so clones, around 90% of them appearing once. CDR1 is SGHKS and CDR2 is YYEKEE in the germline V gene (reference sequence). The V and J ends lost 3 bases and 4 bases, in that order; junction bases with no gene match: 5. CDR3 size: 15 residues. This sequence was found in a female donor in good health, enrolled as a control in a pregnancy study. The sample here was peripheral blood, taken in the second trimester of pregnancy. This sequence joins TRBV5-5 and TRBJ1-3, with 9 bases identical to TRBD1. CDR3 DNA sequence: TGTGCCAGCAGCTACGGACAGGGGCCAGGAAACACCATATATTTT. Protein: CASSYGQGPGNTIYF.